This T cell receptor (beta chain) appears in the sequencing data of a study of blood T cells in healthy people across ages. Study results and caveats: In long-lived donors, naive CD4+ cell counts and diversity exceeded those of aged donors. Diversity estimates from one million T cells were considered underestimates.

Trimming removed 1 base from V and 7 bases from J, with 11 bases in between. CDR1 is SEHNR and CDR2 is FQNEAQ in the germline V gene (reference sequence). CDR3 length: 14 amino acids. It was with a sample-barcoded 5' primer and a J-beta primer mix that a second PCR of roughly 7 to 12 cycles was run. One entry per CDR3 protein, called by TCRdb with MiXCR from the 5' RACE reads. Of 1.6 million or so distinct CDR3 sequences in the sample, roughly a third are singletons; the top ten hold about 10%. This clonotype was seen only a few times. As yet, its antigen is unknown. The sample was blood. The chain has TRBV7-9 and TRBJ1-5; D not resolved. This TCR derives from a woman aged 25 to 39 in good health. In nucleotides, the CDR3 is TGTGCCAGCAGCTTAGGTCGGGGTATCCAGCCCCAGCATTTT. Its translation: CASSLGRGIQPQHF.